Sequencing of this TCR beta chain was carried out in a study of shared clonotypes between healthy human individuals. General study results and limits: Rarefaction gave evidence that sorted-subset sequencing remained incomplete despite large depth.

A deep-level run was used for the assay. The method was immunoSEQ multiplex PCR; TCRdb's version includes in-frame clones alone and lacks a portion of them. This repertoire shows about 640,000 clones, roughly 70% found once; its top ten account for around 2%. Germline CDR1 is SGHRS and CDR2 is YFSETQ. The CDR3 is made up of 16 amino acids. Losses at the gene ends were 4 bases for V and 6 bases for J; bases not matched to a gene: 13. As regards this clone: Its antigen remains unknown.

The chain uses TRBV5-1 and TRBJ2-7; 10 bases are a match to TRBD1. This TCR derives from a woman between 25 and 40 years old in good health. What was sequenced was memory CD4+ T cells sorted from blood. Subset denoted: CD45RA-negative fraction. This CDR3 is CASSESPGTGVSEQYF. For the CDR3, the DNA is TGCGCCAGCAGCGAAAGCCCCGGGACAGGGGTTTCCGAGCAGTACTTC.